This T cell receptor (beta chain) was observed in a study of T cells in Graves' hyperthyroidism and ophthalmopathy. Clinical symptoms, serum thyroxine, TRAb, thyroid ultrasound and orbital computed tomography established diagnosis. Only one count was recorded for this clonotype. Its antigen is unidentified. Study-level points and caveats: Clonotypes that were expanded in thyroid above 0.001 mostly appeared in blood too. The model made its ophthalmopathy prediction, and onset followed a median about 6.8 months later.

There are 15 residues in the CDR3. CDR1 is SGDLS, CDR2 YYNGEE, per germline. V lost 0 bases to trimming and J lost 2 bases, with 11 bases between them. Amplification of TCR beta CDR3 regions used RNA as the template. First-round RT-PCR targeting the TCR CDR3 was performed with the HTBI primer set. TCRdb itself ran the multiplex PCR reads through MiXCR, one entry per CDR3 protein. The table has fewer than 900,000 distinct CDR3 sequences, approximately 19% seen once. The specimen sequenced was blood. The sequence derives from a woman between 50 and 59 years old with Graves' hyperthyroidism that later progressed to Graves' ophthalmopathy. The rearrangement joins TRBV9 to TRBJ1-2, with D hard to call. The CDR3 here is CASSVEDLYNYGYTF. The CDR3 nucleotides read TGTGCCAGCAGCGTAGAAGACCTCTACAACTATGGCTACACCTTC.